Listed below are T cell receptor beta chains from one sample, sequenced in a study of blood T cell repertoires in COVID-19. The method was immunoSEQ multiplex PCR; TCRdb's version includes in-frame clones alone and lacks a portion of them. The sample has 140,000 to 150,000 clones, around 80% seen once; the top ten hold roughly 10%. The specimen sequenced was peripheral blood. The origin of the receptors is a man aged 55-75 years with active or convalescent COVID-19. The CDR3 runs from the conserved cysteine through the conserved F or W. The D gene is left open where the match is weak. Not every row has a clone size; where given, it reads once, few, many or a size class.

J,size,V,D,CDR3,DNA
TRBJ2-7,-,TRBV11-3,TRBD1,CATKPDRGYEQYF,TGTGCCACCAAACCTGACAGGGGCTACGAGCAGTACTTC
TRBJ1-4,few,TRBV6-1,TRBD1,CASSEIQGGKLFF,TGTGCCAGCAGTGAGATACAGGGGGGGAAACTGTTTTTT
TRBJ1-1,once,TRBV10-3,-,CAISLGGRNTEAFF,TGTGCCATCAGCCTCGGAGGCAGGAACACTGAAGCTTTCTTT
TRBJ1-2,-,TRBV14,-,CASGARRGGYTF,TGTGCCAGCGGGGCCAGGAGGGGCGGCTACACCTTC
TRBJ2-7,-,TRBV11-3,TRBD1,CASSPMTLTGKQYF,TGTGCCAGCAGCCCCATGACCCTGACAGGGAAGCAGTACTTC
TRBJ1-2,few,TRBV18,-,CASSLLEGVGGYTF,TGTGCCAGCTCACTTCTTGAGGGGGTTGGTGGCTACACCTTC
TRBJ1-5,-,TRBV5-8,-,CASSFQGRDQPQHF,TGTGCCAGCAGCTTCCAGGGTAGGGATCAGCCCCAGCATTTT
TRBJ1-6,-,TRBV6-6,-,CASSYGLGQINSPLHF,TGTGCCAGCAGTTACGGACTTGGTCAGATTAATTCACCCCTCCACTTT
TRBJ2-1,few,TRBV6-2/TRBV6-3,TRBD2,CASSVAGGLTEQFF,TGTGCCAGCAGTGTAGCGGGAGGGCTCACTGAGCAGTTCTTC
TRBJ2-7,-,TRBV5-6,TRBD1,CASSWGQGAYEQYF,TGTGCCAGCAGCTGGGGTCAGGGGGCCTACGAGCAGTACTTC
TRBJ1-1,-,TRBV9,-,CASSVAKGPNTEAFF,TGTGCCAGCAGCGTAGCTAAGGGGCCGAACACTGAAGCTTTCTTT
TRBJ1-6,once,TRBV2,-,CAGQGLDSPLHF,TGTGCCGGTCAGGGGCTAGATTCACCCCTCCACTTT
TRBJ2-1,once,TRBV6-5,TRBD1,CASRLTGDSYNEQFF,TGTGCCAGCAGGTTGACAGGGGACTCCTACAATGAGCAGTTCTTC
TRBJ1-3,-,TRBV6-6,-,CASSPYIEPRVGNTIYF,TGTGCCAGCAGTCCTTACATCGAGCCCCGGGTAGGAAACACCATATATTTT
TRBJ1-1,-,TRBV6-2/TRBV6-3,TRBD1,CASSYPSDRGNTEAFF,TGTGCCAGCAGTTACCCCTCGGACAGGGGAAACACTGAAGCTTTCTTT
TRBJ1-1,-,TRBV19,-,CASSFSDEAFF,TGTGCCAGTAGTTTTTCAGATGAAGCTTTCTTT
TRBJ1-5,-,TRBV7-9,-,CASSLETGYSNQPQHF,TGTGCCAGCAGCTTAGAAACAGGGTATAGCAATCAGCCCCAGCATTTT
TRBJ2-3,-,TRBV3-1/TRBV3-2,-,CASSREVDTQYF,TGTGCCAGCAGCAGGGAGGTAGATACGCAGTATTTT
TRBJ2-1,-,TRBV20-1,TRBD2,CSASGGLAYYNEQFF,TGCAGTGCTAGTGGGGGACTAGCCTATTACAATGAGCAGTTCTTC
TRBJ2-2,-,TRBV2,TRBD2,CASRQREGRTGELFF,TGTGCCAGCAGGCAGCGGGAGGGCCGGACCGGGGAGCTGTTTTTT
TRBJ1-2,-,TRBV7-2,TRBD1,CASSLAGQGAGGYTF,TGTGCCAGCAGCTTAGCGGGTCAGGGGGCCGGCGGCTACACCTTC
TRBJ2-7,-,TRBV27,-,CASSRRVGNEQYF,TGTGCCAGCAGTCGGCGGGTTGGAAACGAGCAGTACTTC
TRBJ2-1,-,TRBV7-2,-,CASSLGAQGRRLYNEQFF,TGTGCCAGCAGCTTAGGGGCCCAAGGACGGAGGTTGTACAATGAGCAGTTCTTC
TRBJ1-5,-,TRBV7-2,TRBD1,CASSSGQGQPQHF,TGTGCCAGCAGCTCGGGACAGGGGCAGCCCCAGCATTTT
TRBJ2-7,-,TRBV5-6,-,CASSRYRGGESYEQYF,TGTGCCAGCAGCCGATATAGGGGGGGGGAATCCTACGAGCAGTACTTC